The 9 T cell receptor beta chains in this list originate from one sample, sequenced in a study of cytomegalovirus exposure and HLA in healthy donors. The assay was immunoSEQ multiplex PCR, and TCRdb's table has in-frame clones only and misses some. This table holds 100,000 to 150,000 clones, about nine tenths found once. Sequenced material: PBMCs. All receptors derive from a woman aged 18-29 years in good health and CMV-seronegative.

The chain combines TRBV18 with TRBJ2-7; 8 nucleotides line up with TRBD1. The J segment lost 1 base and the V segment lost 5 bases, leaving 1 base of the junction unmatched. The CDR3 consists of 13 residues. CDR1 and CDR2 (germline): KGHSH, LQKENI. The CDR3 sequence is CASSGQGSYEQYF. Written as DNA, the CDR3 is TGTGCCAGCTCAGGACAGGGATCCTACGAGCAGTACTTC.

The chain employs TRBV19 and TRBJ1-1; 7 positions match TRBD1. J was trimmed by 4 bases and V by 5 bases; bases with no gene match: 7. The CDR3 loop spans 14 amino acids. The germline V gene has CDR1 LNHDA and CDR2 SQIVND (reference sequence). DNA of the CDR3: TGTGCCAGTAGTGACCAGGGGGTGGGCACTGAAGCTTTCTTT. Amino acid sequence: CASSDQGVGTEAFF.

The chain combines TRBV2 with TRBJ2-1, with a tentative D call TRBD1 (5 bases). Germline CDR1 reads SNHLY; CDR2 reads FYNNEI. V shed 10 bases and J shed 5 bases, with 15 bases lying between them. The CDR3 loop spans 13 amino acids. The CDR3 protein is CAIANRQNNEQFF. The DNA for the CDR3 is TGTGCCATCGCTAATCGACAGAACAATGAGCAGTTCTTC.

This rearrangement joins TRBV7-9 to TRBJ2-5, with D maybe TRBD1 (5 bases). Germline V gene lookup returns CDR1 SEHNR and CDR2 FQNEAQ (reference sequence). V was shortened by 5 bases and J by 3 bases, with 16 bases between the two germline ends. The CDR3 extends over 15 amino acids. CDR3 nucleotide sequence: TGTGCCAGCAGCCCTATAGGAAGCAGGGAAGAGACCCAGTACTTC. Translation: CASSPIGSREETQYF. Based on the CDR3 plus reference TRBV7-9 and TRBJ2-5, the full variable domain is DTGVSQNPRHKITKRGQNVTFRCDPISEHNRLYWYRQTLGQGPEFLTYFQNEAQLEKSRLLSDRFSAERPKGSFSTLEIQRTEQGDSAMYLCASSPIGSREETQYFGPGTRLLVL.

The chain links TRBV29-1 to TRBJ2-5, with 10 bases matching TRBD2. This CDR3 region has 15 residues. With V trimmed by 7 bases and J by 5 bases, 13 bases remained unmatched. Germline-derived CDR1 and CDR2 are SQVTM and ANQGSEA. DNA of the CDR3: TGCAGCGGGAAACCTAGCGGGAGTCGGTGGGAGACCCAGTACTTC. Translation gives CSGKPSGSRWETQYF. Full variable domain (outside the CDR3, taken from reference TRBV29-1 and TRBJ2-5): SAVISQKPSRDICQRGTSLTIQCQVDSQVTMMFWYRQQPGQSLTLIATANQGSEATYESGFVIDKFPISRPNLTFSTLTVSNMSPEDSSIYLCSGKPSGSRWETQYFGPGTRLLVL.

The chain couples TRBV9 to TRBJ2-5, with 10 nucleotides matching TRBD2. The J segment lost 2 bases and the V segment lost 1 base, leaving 2 bases of the junction unmatched. This CDR3 has 15 amino acids. Germline-derived CDR1 and CDR2 are SGDLS and YYNGEE. The CDR3 DNA sequence: TGTGCCAGCAGCGTATTGGGACTAGCGCAAGAGACCCAGTACTTC. It yields the protein CASSVLGLAQETQYF.

The rearrangement joins TRBV4-1 to TRBJ1-1; a weak D match, TRBD1 (5 bases). The CDR3 runs to 15 residues. In germline, CDR1 is MGHRA, CDR2 YSYEKL. Trimming shortened V by 0 bases and J by 6 bases, and 14 bases separated the two germline ends. In nucleotides, the CDR3 is TGCGCCAGCAGCCAAGATGGCCAGGGAGGGCCTGAAGCTTTCTTT. The encoded protein is CASSQDGQGGPEAFF.

The V call is TRBV6-6, the J call TRBJ2-1; TRBD2 aligns across 12 bases. Germline CDR1 reads MNHNY; CDR2 reads SVGAGI (reference sequence). The CDR3 is 15 amino acids. V was pared by 5 bases and J by 8 bases, with 7 bases of the junction left unmatched. CDR3 residues: CASSASSGRDDEQFF. The CDR3 nucleotides read TGTGCCAGCAGTGCCTCTAGCGGGAGGGACGATGAGCAGTTCTTC.

The chain employs TRBV9 and TRBJ2-1, with D unclear. CDR1 is SGDLS, CDR2 YYNGEE, per germline. V gave up 8 bases and J gave up 2 bases, with 11 bases separating them. The CDR3 is made up of 13 amino acids. CDR3 bases: TGTGCCAGTTCGGCGGAGACCTACAATGAGCAGTTCTTC. Protein product: CASSAETYNEQFF.